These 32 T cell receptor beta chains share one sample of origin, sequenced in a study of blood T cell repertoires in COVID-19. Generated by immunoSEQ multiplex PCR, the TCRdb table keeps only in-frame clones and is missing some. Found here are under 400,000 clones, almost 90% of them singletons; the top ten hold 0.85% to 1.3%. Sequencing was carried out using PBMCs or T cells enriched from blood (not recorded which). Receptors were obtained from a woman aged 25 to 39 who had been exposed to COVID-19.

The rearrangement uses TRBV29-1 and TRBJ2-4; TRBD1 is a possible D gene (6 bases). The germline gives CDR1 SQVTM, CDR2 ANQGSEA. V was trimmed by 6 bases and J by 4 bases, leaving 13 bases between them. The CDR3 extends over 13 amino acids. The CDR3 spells CSVGGQGKNIQYF. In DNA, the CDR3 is TGCAGCGTAGGGGGTCAGGGGAAAAACATTCAGTACTTC.

The CDR3 nucleotides read TGTGCCAGCAGTGACAGAGCGAGCACAGATACGCAGTATTTT. Translation gives CASSDRASTDTQYF. The chain uses TRBV6-4 and TRBJ2-3; D remains ambiguous. In germline, CDR1 is MRHNA, CDR2 SNTAGT. V was pared by 2 bases and J by 0 bases, with 6 bases between. The CDR3 runs to 14 residues.

CDR3 coding DNA: TGTGCCAGCAGTTTGGACAAGTTACCGGGACAGGGGCATCAAGAGACCCAGTACTTC. It yields the protein CASSLDKLPGQGHQETQYF. The V and J genes are TRBV28 and TRBJ2-5; 10 bases match TRBD1. The CDR3 spans 19 residues. Per the germline V gene, CDR1 is MDHEN and CDR2 is SYDVKM. V gave up 3 bases and J gave up 2 bases; unmatched junction bases: 15.

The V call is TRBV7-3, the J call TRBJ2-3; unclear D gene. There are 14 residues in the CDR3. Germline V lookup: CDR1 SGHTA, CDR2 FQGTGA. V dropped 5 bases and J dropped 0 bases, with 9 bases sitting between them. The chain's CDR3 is CASSPQHSTDTQYF. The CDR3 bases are TGTGCCAGCAGCCCACAACACAGCACAGATACGCAGTATTTT.

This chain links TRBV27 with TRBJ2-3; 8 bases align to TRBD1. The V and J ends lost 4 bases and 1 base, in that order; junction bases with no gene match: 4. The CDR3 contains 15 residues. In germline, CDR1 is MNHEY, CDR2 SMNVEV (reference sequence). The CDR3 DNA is TGTGCCAGCAGTTCACGACAGGGGCGCACAGATACGCAGTATTTT. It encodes CASSSRQGRTDTQYF.

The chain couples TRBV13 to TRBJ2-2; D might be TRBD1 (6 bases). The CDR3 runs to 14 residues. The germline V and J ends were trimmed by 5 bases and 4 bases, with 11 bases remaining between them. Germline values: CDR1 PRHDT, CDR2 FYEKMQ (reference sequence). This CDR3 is CASSLRGSTGELFF. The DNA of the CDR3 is TGTGCCAGCAGCCTCAGGGGTAGCACCGGGGAGCTGTTTTTT.

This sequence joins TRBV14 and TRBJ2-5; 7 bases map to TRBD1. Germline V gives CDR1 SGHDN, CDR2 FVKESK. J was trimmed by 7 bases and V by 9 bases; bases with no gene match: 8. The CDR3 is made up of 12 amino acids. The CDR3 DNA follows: TGTGCCAGTAACAGGGGCCTGGGGACCCAGTACTTC. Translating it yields CASNRGLGTQYF.

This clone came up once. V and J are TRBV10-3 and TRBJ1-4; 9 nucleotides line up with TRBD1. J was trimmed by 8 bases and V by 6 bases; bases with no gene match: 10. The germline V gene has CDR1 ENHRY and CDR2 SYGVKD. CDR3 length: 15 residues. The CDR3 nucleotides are TGTGCCATCAGCGGGACAGGGAGGGTGGAGGAAAAACTGTTTTTT. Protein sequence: CAISGTGRVEEKLFF.

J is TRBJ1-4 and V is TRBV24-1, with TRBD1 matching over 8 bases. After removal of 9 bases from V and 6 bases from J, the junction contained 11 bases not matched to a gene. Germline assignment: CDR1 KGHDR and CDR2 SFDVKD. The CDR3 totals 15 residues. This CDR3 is CATAEGQGVHEKLFF. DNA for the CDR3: TGTGCCACCGCTGAAGGACAGGGCGTTCATGAAAAACTGTTTTTT.

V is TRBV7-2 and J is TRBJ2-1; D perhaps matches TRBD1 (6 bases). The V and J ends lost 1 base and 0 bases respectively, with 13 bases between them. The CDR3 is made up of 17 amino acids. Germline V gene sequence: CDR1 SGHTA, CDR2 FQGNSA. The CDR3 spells CASSLGGDRYSYNEQFF. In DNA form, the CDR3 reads TGTGCCAGCAGCTTAGGGGGTGACAGGTACTCCTACAATGAGCAGTTCTTC.

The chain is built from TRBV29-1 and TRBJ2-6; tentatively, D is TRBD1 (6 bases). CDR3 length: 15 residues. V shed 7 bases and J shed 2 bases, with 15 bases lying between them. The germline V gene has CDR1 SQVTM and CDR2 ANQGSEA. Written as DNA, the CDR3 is TGCAGCGCGAGGTTACAGGGCACTGGGGCCAACGTCCTGACTTTC. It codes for CSARLQGTGANVLTF.

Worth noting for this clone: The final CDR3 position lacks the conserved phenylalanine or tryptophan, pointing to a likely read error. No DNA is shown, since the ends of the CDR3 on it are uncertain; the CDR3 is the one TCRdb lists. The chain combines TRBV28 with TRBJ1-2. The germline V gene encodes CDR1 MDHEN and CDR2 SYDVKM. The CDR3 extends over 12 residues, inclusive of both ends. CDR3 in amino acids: CASTSPGGPTWV.

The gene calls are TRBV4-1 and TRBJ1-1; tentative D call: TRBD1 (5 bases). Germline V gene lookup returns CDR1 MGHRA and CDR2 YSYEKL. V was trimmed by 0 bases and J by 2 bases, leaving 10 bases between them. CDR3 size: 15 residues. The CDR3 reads CASSQEGVRNTEAFF. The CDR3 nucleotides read TGCGCCAGCAGCCAAGAAGGGGTGAGAAACACTGAAGCTTTCTTT.

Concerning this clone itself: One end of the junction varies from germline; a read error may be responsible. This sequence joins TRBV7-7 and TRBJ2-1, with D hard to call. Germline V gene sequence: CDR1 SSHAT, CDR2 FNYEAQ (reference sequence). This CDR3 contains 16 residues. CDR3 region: CASSLEADSDYNEQFF. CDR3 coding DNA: TGTGCTAGCAGCTTAGAGGCGGATTCGGACTACAATGAGCAGTTCTTC. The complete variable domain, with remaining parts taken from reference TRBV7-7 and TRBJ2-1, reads GAGVSQSPRYKVTKRGQDVTLRCDPISSHATLYWYQQALGQGPEFLTYFNYEAQPDKSGLPSDRFSAERPEGSISTLTIQRTEQRDSAMYRCASSLEADSDYNEQFFGPGTRLTVL.

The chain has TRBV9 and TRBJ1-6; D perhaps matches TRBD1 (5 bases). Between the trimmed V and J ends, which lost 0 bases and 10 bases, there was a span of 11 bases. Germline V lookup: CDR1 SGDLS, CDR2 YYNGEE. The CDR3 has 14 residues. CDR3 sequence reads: CASSVGTGRSPLHF. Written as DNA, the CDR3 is TGTGCCAGCAGCGTAGGCACAGGCCGGTCACCCCTCCACTTT.

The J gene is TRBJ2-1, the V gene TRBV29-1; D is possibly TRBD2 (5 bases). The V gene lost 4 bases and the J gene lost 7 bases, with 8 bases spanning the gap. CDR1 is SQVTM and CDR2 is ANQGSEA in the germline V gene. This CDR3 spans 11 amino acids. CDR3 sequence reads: CSVVSGNEQFF. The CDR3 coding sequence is TGCAGCGTTGTATCGGGGAATGAGCAGTTCTTC.

The CDR3 is CATVGQGYGYTF. The CDR3 nucleotides read TGTGCCACTGTGGGACAGGGCTATGGCTACACCTTC. The chain joins TRBV2 to TRBJ1-2, with 9 bases matching TRBD1. The length of the CDR3 is 12 residues. Germline V gene data show CDR1 as SNHLY and CDR2 as FYNNEI. V lost 10 bases, J lost 4 bases, and 4 bases stayed unmatched. Combining the CDR3 with reference TRBV2 and TRBJ1-2 gives the whole variable domain EPEVTQTPSHQVTQMGQEVILRCVPISNHLYFYWYRQILGQKVEFLVSFYNNEISEKSEIFDDQFSVERPDGSNFTLKIRSTKLEDSAMYFCATVGQGYGYTFGSGTRLTVV.

CDR3 sequence reads: CASSLFGGNTEAFF. The CDR3, as DNA: TGTGCCAGCAGTTTATTCGGCGGGAACACTGAAGCTTTCTTT. J is TRBJ1-1 and V is TRBV27; no clear D. V was shortened by 1 base and J by 1 base, with 7 bases between the two germline ends. The CDR3 contains 14 residues. Germline lookup yields CDR1 MNHEY and CDR2 SMNVEV (reference sequence).

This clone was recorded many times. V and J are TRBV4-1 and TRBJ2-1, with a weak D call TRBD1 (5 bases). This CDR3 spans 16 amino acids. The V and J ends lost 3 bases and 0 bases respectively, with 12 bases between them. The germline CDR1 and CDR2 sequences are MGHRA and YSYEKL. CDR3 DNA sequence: TGCGCCAGCAGCCAGCTGGACATTATCTCCTACAATGAGCAGTTCTTC. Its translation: CASSQLDIISYNEQFF.

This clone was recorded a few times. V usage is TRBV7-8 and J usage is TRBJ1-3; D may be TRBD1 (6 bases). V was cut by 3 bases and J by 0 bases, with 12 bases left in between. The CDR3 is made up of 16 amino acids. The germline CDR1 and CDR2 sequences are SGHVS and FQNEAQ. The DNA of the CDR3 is TGTGCCAGCAGCTTCCTTCTACAGGGCTCTGGAAACACCATATATTTT. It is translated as CASSFLLQGSGNTIYF.

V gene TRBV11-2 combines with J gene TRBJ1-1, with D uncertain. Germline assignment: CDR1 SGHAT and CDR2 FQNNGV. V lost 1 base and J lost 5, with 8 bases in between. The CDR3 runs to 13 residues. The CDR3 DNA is TGTGCCAGCAGCTTAGTACGGGATACTGAAGCTTTCTTT. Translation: CASSLVRDTEAFF.

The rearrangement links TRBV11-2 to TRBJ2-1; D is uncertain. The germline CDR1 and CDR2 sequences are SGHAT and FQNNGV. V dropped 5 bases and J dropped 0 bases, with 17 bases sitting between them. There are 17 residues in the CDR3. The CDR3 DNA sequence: TGTGCCAGCAGCCCCCCTCGGAGCGCGACCTCCTACAATGAGCAGTTCTTC. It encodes CASSPPRSATSYNEQFF.

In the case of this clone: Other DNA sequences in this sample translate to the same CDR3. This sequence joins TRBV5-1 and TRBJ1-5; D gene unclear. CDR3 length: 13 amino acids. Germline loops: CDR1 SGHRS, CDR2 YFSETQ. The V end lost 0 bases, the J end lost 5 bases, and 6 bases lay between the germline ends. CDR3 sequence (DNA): TGCGCCAGCAGCTTGGGGCCCGATCAGCCCCAGCATTTT. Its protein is CASSLGPDQPQHF.

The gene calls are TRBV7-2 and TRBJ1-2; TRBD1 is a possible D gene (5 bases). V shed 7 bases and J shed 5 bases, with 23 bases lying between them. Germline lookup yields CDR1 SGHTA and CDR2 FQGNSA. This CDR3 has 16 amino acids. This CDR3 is CASTKGGGRAGYGYTF. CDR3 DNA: TGTGCCAGCACTAAGGGAGGTGGCAGGGCGGGGTATGGCTACACCTTC.

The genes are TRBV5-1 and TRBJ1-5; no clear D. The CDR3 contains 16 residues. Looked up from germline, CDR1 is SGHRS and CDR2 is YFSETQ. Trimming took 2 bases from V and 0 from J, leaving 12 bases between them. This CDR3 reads CASSLGHSNSNQPQHF. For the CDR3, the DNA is TGCGCCAGCAGCTTAGGTCACAGTAATAGCAATCAGCCCCAGCATTTT.

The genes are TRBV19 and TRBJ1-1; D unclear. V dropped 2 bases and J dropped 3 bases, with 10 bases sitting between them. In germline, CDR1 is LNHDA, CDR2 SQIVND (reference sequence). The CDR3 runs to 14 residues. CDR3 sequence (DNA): TGTGCCAGTAGTATAAGCACCATCTACACTGAAGCTTTCTTT. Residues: CASSISTIYTEAFF.

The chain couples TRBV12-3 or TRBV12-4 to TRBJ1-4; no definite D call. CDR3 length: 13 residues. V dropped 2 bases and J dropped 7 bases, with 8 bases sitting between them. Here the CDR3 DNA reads TGTGCCAGCAGTTTAATTCGTCCTGAAAAACTGTTTTTT. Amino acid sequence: CASSLIRPEKLFF.

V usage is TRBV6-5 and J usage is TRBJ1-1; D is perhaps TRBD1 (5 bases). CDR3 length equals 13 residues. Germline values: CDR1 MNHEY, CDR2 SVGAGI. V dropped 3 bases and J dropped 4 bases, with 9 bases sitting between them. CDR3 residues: CASSYGGSTEAFF. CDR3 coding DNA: TGTGCCAGCAGTTATGGGGGGTCCACTGAAGCTTTCTTT.

In DNA, the CDR3 is TGCGCCAGCAGCGATTTACAGGGGAACACTGAAGCTTTCTTT. Amino acids: CASSDLQGNTEAFF. The chain recombines TRBV5-1 with TRBJ1-1; possibly TRBD1 for D (6 bases). The germline CDR1 and CDR2 sequences are SGHRS and YFSETQ. The CDR3 is made up of 14 amino acids. Trimming removed 4 bases at V and 1 base at J, with 11 bases between.

The CDR3 DNA follows: TGTGCCAGCGTTATCCAGGGTGCAGGTTCTTCTGGAAACACCATATATTTT. It specifies CASVIQGAGSSGNTIYF. The V call is TRBV19, the J call TRBJ1-3; D may be TRBD1 (5 bases). Germline CDR1 LNHDA, CDR2 SQIVND (reference sequence). The V and J ends lost 9 bases and 1 base respectively, with 22 bases between them. The CDR3 is 17 residues long.

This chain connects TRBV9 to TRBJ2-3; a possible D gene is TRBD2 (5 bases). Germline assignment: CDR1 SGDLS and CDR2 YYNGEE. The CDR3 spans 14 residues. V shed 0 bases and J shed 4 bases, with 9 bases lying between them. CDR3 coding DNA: TGTGCCAGCAGCGTAGTCACGGGATCAGATACGCAGTATTTT. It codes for CASSVVTGSDTQYF.

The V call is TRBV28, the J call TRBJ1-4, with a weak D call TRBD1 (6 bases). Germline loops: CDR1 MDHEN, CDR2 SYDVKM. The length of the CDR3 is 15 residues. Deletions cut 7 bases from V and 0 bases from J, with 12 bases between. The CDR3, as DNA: TGTGCCAGCACCAAGTGGACAGCAACTAATGAAAAACTGTTTTTT. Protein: CASTKWTATNEKLFF.